What follows describes a single TCR beta chain. These data are taken from a study of T cells in localized non-small cell lung cancer. Assay: immunoSEQ multiplex PCR; the TCRdb copy retains only in-frame clones and omits some. The sample consists of approximately 60,000 clones, almost 90% of them appearing once. The V end lost 10 bases, the J end lost 1 base, and 22 bases lay between the germline ends. CDR1 is SNHLY and CDR2 is FYNNEI in the germline V gene. The CDR3 has 16 residues. This TCR derives from a woman between 35 and 70 years old with stage I lung adenocarcinoma. The sample consisted of peripheral blood, taken before any cancer treatment. This chain links TRBV2 with TRBJ1-2, with D maybe TRBD1 (5 bases). This CDR3 reads CANPTGFPSLNYGYTF. The CDR3 DNA reads TGTGCCAACCCTACAGGTTTCCCTTCCCTTAACTATGGCTACACCTTC. The whole variable domain, remainder taken from reference TRBV2 and TRBJ1-2, is EPEVTQTPSHQVTQMGQEVILRCVPISNHLYFYWYRQILGQKVEFLVSFYNNEISEKSEIFDDQFSVERPDGSNFTLKIRSTKLEDSAMYFCANPTGFPSLNYGYTFGSGTRLTVV.